The present TCR beta chain was sequenced within a study of blood T cells in healthy people across ages. Ten or more counts support this clonotype. A J-beta primer mix and a sample-barcoded 5' primer were used in a second PCR of about 7 to 11 cycles. MiXCR, run by TCRdb on the 5' RACE reads, gives a single entry per CDR3 protein. The sample shows under 1,000,000 distinct CDR3 sequences, roughly 40% of them seen only once. CDR3 length equals 13 residues. Trimming took 7 bases from V and 0 from J, leaving 12 bases between them. Per germline, CDR1 SQVTM and CDR2 ANQGSEA. The receptor was derived from a man between 18 and 35 years old in good health. The V gene is TRBV29-1, the J gene TRBJ1-1; D perhaps matches TRBD1 (6 bases). Sequencing was carried out using blood. The chain's CDR3 is CSAGQIMNTEAFF. DNA of the CDR3: TGCAGCGCAGGACAGATAATGAACACTGAAGCTTTCTTT.